One sample yielded the 27 T cell receptor beta chains listed below, sequenced in a study of shared clonotypes between healthy human individuals. Profiled with immunoSEQ multiplex PCR; TCRdb holds only in-frame clones, not every one. The sample has some 490,000 clones; 65% to 85% are singletons. Sequencing was performed on PBMCs. The receptor set was obtained from a woman in her forties in good health. Some clones in this sample may be carry-over from other donors' samples.

The table lists this clone with a few counts. The genes are TRBV4-3 and TRBJ2-6; 7 bases align to TRBD1. CDR3 length: 18 amino acids. J was trimmed by 0 bases and V by 3 bases; bases with no gene match: 8. Germline lookup yields CDR1 LGHNA and CDR2 YSLEER. This CDR3 reads CASSHAQGWGSGANVLTF. DNA of the CDR3: TGCGCCAGCAGCCACGCACAGGGGTGGGGCTCTGGGGCCAACGTCCTGACTTTC.

About this clone: This is likely an artifact of a read error, given a far larger clone one base away. The chain uses TRBV30 and TRBJ2-7; TRBD1 aligns across 9 bases. Per germline, CDR1 GTSNPN and CDR2 SVGIG (reference sequence). The CDR3 totals 16 residues. In DNA form, the CDR3 reads TGTACCTGGAGTGTACGGGGGACAGGGAAAGGCTACGAGCAGTACTTC. It is translated as CTWSVRGTGKGYEQYF.

The chain recombines TRBV30 with TRBJ1-1; D remains unclear. Between the trimmed V and J ends, which lost 5 bases and 4 bases, there was a span of 14 bases. The CDR3 loop spans 13 amino acids. Per germline, CDR1 GTSNPN and CDR2 SVGIG (reference sequence). Written as DNA, the CDR3 is TGTGCCTGGGGTTTAAGGGAGTCCACTGAAGCTTTCTTT. It encodes CAWGLRESTEAFF.

This clone has more than one count but fewer than ten. CDR3 sequence: CASSLGGDVYEQYF. For the CDR3, the DNA is TGTGCCAGCAGCTTGGGCGGGGATGTATACGAGCAGTACTTC. V and J are TRBV7-8 and TRBJ2-7, with D possibly being TRBD2 (6 bases). Germline CDR1 SGHVS, CDR2 FQNEAQ. With 3 bases removed from V and 4 bases from J, the gap between germline ends came to 13 bases. This CDR3 has 14 amino acids.

The chain joins TRBV5-4 to TRBJ2-1, with a possible D match to TRBD1 (5 bases). Trimming left V 4 bases short and J 3 bases short, with 11 bases between. This CDR3 spans 14 amino acids. The germline V gene has CDR1 SGHNT and CDR2 YYREEE (reference sequence). In nucleotides, the CDR3 is TGTGCCAGCAGCCCGGACACGAGCTACAATGAGCAGTTCTTC. Its translation is CASSPDTSYNEQFF.

This sequence joins TRBV27 and TRBJ2-5; a weak D match, TRBD1 (5 bases). Per the germline V gene, CDR1 is MNHEY and CDR2 is SMNVEV (reference sequence). The CDR3 spans 13 residues. V gave up 2 bases and J gave up 4 bases, with 8 bases separating them. The CDR3 loop reads CASSLRRGETQYF. The CDR3 DNA sequence: TGTGCCAGCAGTTTACGTAGGGGAGAGACCCAGTACTTC.

Ten or more counts support this clone. A read error may produce the germline difference seen at one junction end. This chain links TRBV29-1 with TRBJ2-3, with TRBD1 identical over 7 bases. Germline assignment: CDR1 SQVTM and CDR2 ANQGSEA. This CDR3 has 13 amino acids. The CDR3 DNA reads as TGCAGCGTCGAAGCCAGGGGGTCGGATACGCAGTATTTT. Its protein product is CSVEARGSDTQYF.

The chain recombines TRBV18 with TRBJ1-2; 7 bases line up with TRBD1. The V segment lost 8 bases and the J segment 0 bases; nucleotides outside the gene matches: 6. CDR3 length: 14 amino acids. CDR1 KGHSH and CDR2 LQKENI come from the germline V gene. This CDR3 is CASRKGQSNYGYTF. Written as DNA, the CDR3 is TGTGCCAGCCGTAAGGGACAGTCTAACTATGGCTACACCTTC.

This sequence joins TRBV11-2 and TRBJ1-2; perhaps TRBD1 as D (6 bases). V was clipped by 5 bases and J by 4 bases, with 14 bases between them. Germline CDR1 reads SGHAT; CDR2 reads FQNNGV. The CDR3 is made up of 14 amino acids. CDR3 in DNA: TGTGCCAGCAGCGGACAGCTCCTTTCCTATGGCTACACCTTC. It translates to CASSGQLLSYGYTF.

Notes on this clone: Since a far larger clone is one base different, this is likely a read error. In the same sample, other DNA sequences code for this CDR3. The gene calls are TRBV7-6 and TRBJ2-5, with D unclear. V was cut by 5 bases and J by 5 bases, with 9 bases left in between. Germline V gene sequence: CDR1 SGHVS, CDR2 FNYEAQ. This CDR3 has 12 amino acids. CDR3 coding DNA: TGTGCCAGCAGCGCCCGGCTTGAGACCCAGTACTTC. Its translation: CASSARLETQYF.

Points on this clone: A far larger clone is just one base off, so this is likely a read error. This chain's CDR3 is CAWMDPRWPFTYEQYF. CDR3 DNA: TGTGCCTGGATGGACCCTCGGTGGCCTTTTACCTACGAGCAGTACTTC. The chain carries TRBV30 and TRBJ2-7, with D hard to call. Germline lookup yields CDR1 GTSNPN and CDR2 SVGIG (reference sequence). The CDR3 has 16 residues. V lost 4 bases and J lost 2, with 21 bases in between.

Note on this clone: Distinct nucleotide sequences in the sample also encode this CDR3. The V call is TRBV6-1, the J call TRBJ2-7; no clear D gene. The ends were cut back, 3 bases at V and 4 bases at J, with 4 bases in the middle. The CDR3 contains 11 residues. Per the germline V gene, CDR1 is MNHNS and CDR2 is SASEGT. DNA of the CDR3: TGTGCCAGCAGTGACTCATACGAGCAGTACTTC. This translates into CASSDSYEQYF.

This sequence joins TRBV28 and TRBJ1-2, with D possibly being TRBD1 (5 bases). The V end lost 10 bases, the J end lost 0 bases, and 18 bases lay between the germline ends. The CDR3 runs 15 residues. Germline V gene sequence: CDR1 MDHEN, CDR2 SYDVKM. The CDR3 sequence is CATPKRAGTNYGYTF. Written as DNA, the CDR3 is TGTGCCACCCCCAAAAGGGCAGGGACTAACTATGGCTACACCTTC.

Comment on this clone: With a much larger clone just one base away, this may be a read error. The V gene is TRBV5-4, the J gene TRBJ2-5; 11 bases fit TRBD2. This CDR3 has 16 residues. Per the germline V gene, CDR1 is SGHNT and CDR2 is YYREEE (reference sequence). CDR3 in amino acids: CAGSSGTSGLKETQYF. The CDR3 nucleotides read TGTGCCGGCAGCTCAGGGACTAGCGGACTAAAAGAGACCCAGTACTTC.

The chain employs TRBV10-2 and TRBJ1-3, with a tentative D call TRBD1 (5 bases). The V and J ends lost 5 bases and 8 bases respectively, with 13 bases between them. CDR3 length: 13 amino acids. Germline CDR1 is WSHSY and CDR2 is SAAADI. CDR3 coding DNA: TGCGCCAGCAGTTACATAGGGGCCGACACCATATATTTT. Translated, it gives CASSYIGADTIYF.

On this clone: One base separates it from a far larger clone, so it is likely a read error. The rearrangement uses TRBV7-8 and TRBJ2-7, with 7 bases aligning to TRBD2. This CDR3 has 13 residues. V trimming: 5 bases; J trimming: 4 bases; junction bases outside the gene matches: 5. Germline V gene lookup returns CDR1 SGHVS and CDR2 FQNEAQ. Here the CDR3 DNA reads TGTGCCAGCAGCCCCCGGGAGGAGTACGAGCAGTACTTC. It codes for CASSPREEYEQYF.

This chain uses TRBV5-4 with TRBJ2-7; 10 bases fit TRBD1. Trimming cost V 3 bases and J 4 bases; bases outside gene matches: 4. Germline V CDR1 and CDR2: SGHNT, YYREEE (reference sequence). The CDR3 extends over 14 amino acids. This CDR3 reads CASSSGTGVYEQYF. CDR3 DNA sequence: TGTGCCAGCAGCTCCGGGACAGGGGTGTACGAGCAGTACTTC. The complete variable domain, with remaining parts taken from reference TRBV5-4 and TRBJ2-7, reads ETGVTQSPTHLIKTRGQQVTLRCSSQSGHNTVSWYQQALGQGPQFIFQYYREEENGRGNFPPRFSGLQFPNYSSELNVNALELDDSALYLCASSSGTGVYEQYFGPGTRLTVT.

As to this clone: A read error is likely here: a far larger clone is one base away. Other nucleotide sequences in the sample specify the same CDR3. This rearrangement joins TRBV7-2 to TRBJ2-2, with TRBD1 as a possible D gene (6 bases). CDR1 is SGHTA, CDR2 FQGNSA, per germline. V lost 5 bases and J 8 bases, leaving 9 bases between the germline ends. This CDR3 is 12 amino acids long. The CDR3 reads CASSSRGGELFF. Here the CDR3 DNA reads TGTGCCAGCAGCAGCAGGGGTGGGGAGCTGTTTTTT.

A remark on this clone: A far larger clone lies a single base away; this is likely a read error. This sequence joins TRBV30 and TRBJ1-1; no reliable D call. The CDR3 contains 12 residues. Germline CDR1 is GTSNPN and CDR2 is SVGIG (reference sequence). This CDR3 reads CAWRSENIEAFF. CDR3 in DNA: TGTGCCTGGAGATCAGAGAACATTGAAGCTTTCTTT.

The chain uses TRBV18 and TRBJ1-1, with D hard to call. In germline, CDR1 is KGHSH, CDR2 LQKENI. There are 16 residues in the CDR3. V was pared by 0 bases and J by 4 bases, with 15 bases between. CDR3 sequence reads: CASSPPVRLGSTEAFF. The DNA of the CDR3 is TGTGCCAGCTCACCACCGGTTCGCCTGGGGTCCACTGAAGCTTTCTTT.

The chain recombines TRBV6-1 with TRBJ2-7, with D tentatively TRBD1 (6 bases). CDR1 is MNHNS, CDR2 SASEGT, per germline. Trimming stripped 4 bases from V and 3 bases from J, with 16 bases between. The CDR3 consists of 15 residues. CDR3 protein: CASSGGQGGLYEQYF. CDR3 nucleotides: TGTGCCAGCAGTGGGGGGCAGGGCGGACTCTACGAGCAGTACTTC.

V gene TRBV5-4 combines with J gene TRBJ1-4, with 8 bases matching TRBD1. With 4 bases clipped from V and 5 bases from J, the junction kept 4 bases outside the gene matches. CDR1 SGHNT and CDR2 YYREEE come from the germline V gene (reference sequence). This CDR3 is built from 14 residues. For the CDR3, the DNA is TGTGCCAGCAGCCCCGACAGGGGAAATGAAAAACTGTTTTTT. The encoded protein is CASSPDRGNEKLFF.

V usage is TRBV7-8 and J usage is TRBJ1-2, with D perhaps TRBD1 (5 bases). The CDR3 totals 15 residues. Germline V lookup: CDR1 SGHVS, CDR2 FQNEAQ. Between the trimmed V and J ends, which lost 1 base and 6 bases, there was a span of 15 bases. The CDR3 DNA follows: TGTGCCAGCAGCTTAGGGCATGGGAGGGGAGATGGCTACACCTTC. Translation: CASSLGHGRGDGYTF.

CDR3 sequence reads: CASSFEGGWDEQYF. The CDR3 coding sequence is TGTGCCAGCAGCTTTGAAGGGGGCTGGGACGAGCAGTACTTC. The chain recombines TRBV5-4 with TRBJ2-7, with 7 bases identical to TRBD1. Germline lookup yields CDR1 SGHNT and CDR2 YYREEE (reference sequence). With V trimmed by 2 bases and J by 5 bases, 7 bases remained unmatched. This CDR3 spans 14 amino acids.

The table lists this clone with many counts. The V and J genes are TRBV19 and TRBJ2-1; D may be TRBD1 (5 bases). This CDR3 has 14 amino acids. The ends were cut back, 7 bases at V and 0 bases at J, with 10 bases in the middle. Looked up from germline, CDR1 is LNHDA and CDR2 is SQIVND (reference sequence). CDR3 residues: CASTIRGSYNEQFF. CDR3 coding DNA: TGTGCCAGTACCATAAGGGGCTCCTACAATGAGCAGTTCTTC.

The chain is built from TRBV25-1 and TRBJ2-4, with D unresolved. This CDR3 has 13 amino acids. V was pared by 1 base and J by 6 bases, with 7 bases between. CDR1 and CDR2 (germline): MGHDK, SYGVNS. CDR3 DNA: TGTGCCAGCAGTGAATTCGGGCGAAACATTCAGTACTTC. Protein: CASSEFGRNIQYF.

Concerning this clone itself: It differs at one base from a far larger clone, so likely a read error. The sample contains more than one DNA sequence encoding this CDR3. This chain uses TRBV5-1 with TRBJ2-6, with a tentative D call TRBD1 (5 bases). The CDR3 contains 15 residues. Germline CDR1 SGHRS, CDR2 YFSETQ. Here the CDR3 DNA reads TGCGCCAGCAGCCAAGGTGGCTCTGGGGCCAATGTCCTGACTTTC. The encoded protein is CASSQGGSGANVLTF.